The T cell receptor beta chain under discussion was sequenced for a study of T cells in Graves' hyperthyroidism and ophthalmopathy. Ophthalmopathy patients all had a Clinical Activity Score of at least 3, a NOSPECS grade of at least 4 and disease under 3 months old. PBMCs were sourced from roughly 9.7 ml fresh peripheral blood. This clonotype was observed many times. Its antigen is still unknown. Study-level results: Ophthalmopathy was told apart from stable hyperthyroidism by a 13 V-J model. In validation, the model predicted ophthalmopathy. These predictions came a median roughly 6.5 months before onset.

Trimming pared 2 bases from V and 2 bases from J, leaving 13 bases between. The CDR3 contains 15 residues. The TCR beta CDR3 regions underwent amplification using RNA transcripts as the source. Using the HTBI primer set, a first-round RT-PCR was run on the TCR CDR3. TCRdb itself ran the multiplex PCR reads through MiXCR, one entry per CDR3 protein. The sample yields about 350,000 distinct CDR3 sequences, 15% to 20% seen once. The chain is built from TRBV12-3 or TRBV12-4 and TRBJ2-7; D is uncertain. The sequencing sample was made of blood. This TCR was sampled from a woman aged 40 to 50 with Graves' ophthalmopathy. In nucleotides, the CDR3 is TGTGCCAGCAGTTTAAGTCGACCGAGAGCCTACGAGCAGTACTTC. Amino acids: CASSLSRPRAYEQYF.